The present entry profiles one T cell receptor (beta chain) with its context. The germline V gene encodes CDR1 LGHDT and CDR2 YNNKEL (reference sequence). V shed 1 base, J shed 7 bases, and the junction held 2 bases outside the gene matches. The CDR3 runs to 14 residues. The sample originates from a study of T cells in Graves' hyperthyroidism and ophthalmopathy. It was RNA transcripts that yielded the amplified TCR beta CDR3 regions. In the first-round RT-PCR of the TCR CDR3, the HTBI primer set was used. TCRdb re-called the multiplex PCR reads through MiXCR, storing one row per CDR3 protein. In the table there are approximately 400,000 distinct CDR3 sequences, around a sixth of which are singletons.

Source material: blood. The clonotype originates from a man younger than 35 with Graves' ophthalmopathy. This sequence joins TRBV3-1 and TRBJ2-3, with 10 bases lining up with TRBD1. The CDR3 protein is CASSQGDRGNTQYF. The CDR3 nucleotides read TGTGCCAGCAGCCAAGGGGACAGGGGAAATACGCAGTATTTT.